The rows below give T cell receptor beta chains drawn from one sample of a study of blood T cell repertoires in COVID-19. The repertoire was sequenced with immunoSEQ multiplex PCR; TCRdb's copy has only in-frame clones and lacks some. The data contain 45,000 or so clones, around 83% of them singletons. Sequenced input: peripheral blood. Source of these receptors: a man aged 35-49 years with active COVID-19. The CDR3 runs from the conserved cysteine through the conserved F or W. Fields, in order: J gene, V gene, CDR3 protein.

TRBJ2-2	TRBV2	CASRILMMGTGELFF
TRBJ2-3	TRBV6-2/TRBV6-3	CASSYRVEPPEDTQYF
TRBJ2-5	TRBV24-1	CATSELSGNQETQYF
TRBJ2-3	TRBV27	CASSLIGGIAGADTQYF
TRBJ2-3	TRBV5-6	CASSLVREGEDTQYF
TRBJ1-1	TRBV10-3	CAISERGTVTEAFF
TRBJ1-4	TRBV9	CASSPVGAAQPGKLFF
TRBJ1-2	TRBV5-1	CASSLEGGFGYTF
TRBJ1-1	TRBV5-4	CASSHPEENTEAFF
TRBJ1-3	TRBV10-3	CAISGTGDTIYF
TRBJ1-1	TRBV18	CASSPLRDILIEAFF
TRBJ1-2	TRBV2	CASAWGQRYGYTF
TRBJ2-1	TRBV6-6	CASSKQLYNEQFF
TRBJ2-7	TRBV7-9	CASSFSSAGVGEQYF
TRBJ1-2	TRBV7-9	CASSLSGQVPFDGYTF
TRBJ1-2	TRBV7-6	CASSLGAGNYGYTF
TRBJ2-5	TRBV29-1	CSVGRTGKETQYF
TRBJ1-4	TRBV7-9	CASSPYRATNEKLFF
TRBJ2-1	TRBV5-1	CASSLVSGRAYFNEQFF
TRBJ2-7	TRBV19	CASTRTGSSYEQYF
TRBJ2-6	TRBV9	CASSEDRAEPPSSGANVLTF
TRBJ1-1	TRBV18	CASSPAGDTEAFF
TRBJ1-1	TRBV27	CASSFPGQTEAFF
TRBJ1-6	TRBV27	CASSMGQESSPLHF
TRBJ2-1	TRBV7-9	CASSPASGRDNEQFF
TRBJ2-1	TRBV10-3	CAITSLWLAGGKEHNEQFF
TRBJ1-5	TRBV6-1	CASSEDRGPQHF
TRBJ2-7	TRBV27	CASRRTFRDRDSYEQYF